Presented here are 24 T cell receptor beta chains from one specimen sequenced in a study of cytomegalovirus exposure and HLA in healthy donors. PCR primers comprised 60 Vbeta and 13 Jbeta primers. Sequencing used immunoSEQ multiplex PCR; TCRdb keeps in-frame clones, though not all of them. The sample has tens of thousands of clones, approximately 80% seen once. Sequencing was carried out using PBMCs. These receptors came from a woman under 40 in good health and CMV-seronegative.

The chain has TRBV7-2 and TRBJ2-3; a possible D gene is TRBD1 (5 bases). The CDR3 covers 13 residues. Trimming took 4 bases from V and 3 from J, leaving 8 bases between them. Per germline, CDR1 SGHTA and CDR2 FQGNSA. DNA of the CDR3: TGTGCCAGCAGCTCCAGGGAAACAGATACGCAGTATTTT. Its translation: CASSSRETDTQYF.

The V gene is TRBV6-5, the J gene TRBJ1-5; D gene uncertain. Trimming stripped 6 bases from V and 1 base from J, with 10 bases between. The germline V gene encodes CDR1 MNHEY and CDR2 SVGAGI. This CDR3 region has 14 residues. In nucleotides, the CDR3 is TGTGCCAGCAGCCTTGGGCCAAGCAATCAGCCCCAGCATTTT. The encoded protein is CASSLGPSNQPQHF.

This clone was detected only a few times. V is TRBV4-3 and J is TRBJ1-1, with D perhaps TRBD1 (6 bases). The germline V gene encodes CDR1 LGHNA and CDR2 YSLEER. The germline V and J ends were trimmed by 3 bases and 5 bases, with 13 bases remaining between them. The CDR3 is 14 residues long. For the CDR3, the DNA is TGCGCCAGCAGCCACCGGGAGGGGGGGACTGAAGCTTTCTTT. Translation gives CASSHREGGTEAFF.

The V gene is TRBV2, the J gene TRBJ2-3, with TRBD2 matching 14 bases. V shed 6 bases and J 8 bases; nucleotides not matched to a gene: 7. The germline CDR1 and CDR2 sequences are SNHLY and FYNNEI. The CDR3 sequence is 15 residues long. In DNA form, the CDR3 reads TGTGCCAGCAGAGGGACTAGCGGGAGCAAGGGTACGCAGTATTTT. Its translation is CASRGTSGSKGTQYF. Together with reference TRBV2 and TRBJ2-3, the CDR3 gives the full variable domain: EPEVTQTPSHQVTQMGQEVILRCVPISNHLYFYWYRQILGQKVEFLVSFYNNEISEKSEIFDDQFSVERPDGSNFTLKIRSTKLEDSAMYFCASRGTSGSKGTQYFGPGTRLTVL.

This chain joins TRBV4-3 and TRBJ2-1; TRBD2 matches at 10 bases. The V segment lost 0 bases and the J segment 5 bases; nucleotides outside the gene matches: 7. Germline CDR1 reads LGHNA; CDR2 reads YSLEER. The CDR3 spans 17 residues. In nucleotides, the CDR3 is TGCGCCAGCAGCCAAGATCTCAGCGGGGGGGCAGACAATGAGCAGTTCTTC. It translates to CASSQDLSGGADNEQFF.

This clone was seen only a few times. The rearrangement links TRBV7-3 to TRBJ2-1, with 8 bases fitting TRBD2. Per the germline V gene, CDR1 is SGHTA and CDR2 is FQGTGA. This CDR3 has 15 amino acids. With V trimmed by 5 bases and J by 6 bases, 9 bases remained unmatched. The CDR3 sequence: CASSATSEGFNEQFF. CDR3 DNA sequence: TGTGCCAGCAGCGCGACTAGCGAGGGGTTCAATGAGCAGTTCTTC. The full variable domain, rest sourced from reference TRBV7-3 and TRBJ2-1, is GAGVSQTPSNKVTEKGKYVELRCDPISGHTALYWYRQSLGQGPEFLIYFQGTGAADDSGLPNDRFFAVRPEGSVSTLKIQRTERGDSAVYLCASSATSEGFNEQFFGPGTRLTVL.

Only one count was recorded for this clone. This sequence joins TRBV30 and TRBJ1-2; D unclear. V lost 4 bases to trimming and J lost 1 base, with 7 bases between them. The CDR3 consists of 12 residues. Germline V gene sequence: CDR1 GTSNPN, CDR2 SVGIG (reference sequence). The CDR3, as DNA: TGTGCCTGGACCCACGGTAACTATGGCTACACCTTC. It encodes CAWTHGNYGYTF.

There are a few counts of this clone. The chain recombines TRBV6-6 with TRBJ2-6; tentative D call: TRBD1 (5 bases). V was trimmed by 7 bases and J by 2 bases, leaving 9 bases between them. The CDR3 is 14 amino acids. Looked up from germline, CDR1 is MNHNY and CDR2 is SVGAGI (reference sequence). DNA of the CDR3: TGTGCCAGCAAAGGGGAAGCTGGGGCCAACGTCCTGACTTTC. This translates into CASKGEAGANVLTF.

CDR3 in amino acids: CASSAGADEAFF. The DNA of the CDR3 is TGTGCCAGCAGCGCAGGGGCGGATGAAGCTTTCTTT. V usage is TRBV6-5 and J usage is TRBJ1-1; D may be TRBD1 (6 bases). Germline assignment: CDR1 MNHEY and CDR2 SVGAGI. Trimming took off 6 bases at V and 7 bases at J, with 12 bases between the two ends. The CDR3 extends over 12 amino acids.

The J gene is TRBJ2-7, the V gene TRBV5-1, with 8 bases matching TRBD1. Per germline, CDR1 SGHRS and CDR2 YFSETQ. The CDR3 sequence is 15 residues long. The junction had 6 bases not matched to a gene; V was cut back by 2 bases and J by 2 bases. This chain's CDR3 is CASSFGTGSPYEQYF. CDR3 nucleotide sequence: TGCGCCAGCAGCTTTGGGACAGGTTCACCCTACGAGCAGTACTTC.

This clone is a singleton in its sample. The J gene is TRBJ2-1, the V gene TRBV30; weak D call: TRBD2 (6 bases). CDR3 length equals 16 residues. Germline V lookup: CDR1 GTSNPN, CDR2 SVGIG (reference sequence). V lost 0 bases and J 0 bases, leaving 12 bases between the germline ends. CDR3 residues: CAWSVGRSSSYNEQFF. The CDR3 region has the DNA TGTGCCTGGAGTGTAGGGAGGAGCTCCTCCTACAATGAGCAGTTCTTC.

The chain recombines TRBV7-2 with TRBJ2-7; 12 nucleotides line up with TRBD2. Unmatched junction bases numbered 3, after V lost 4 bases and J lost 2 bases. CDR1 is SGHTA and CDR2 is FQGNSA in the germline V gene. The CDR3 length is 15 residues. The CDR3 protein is CASSWTSGAPYEQYF. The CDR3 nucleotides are TGTGCCAGCAGCTGGACTAGCGGGGCACCCTACGAGCAGTACTTC.

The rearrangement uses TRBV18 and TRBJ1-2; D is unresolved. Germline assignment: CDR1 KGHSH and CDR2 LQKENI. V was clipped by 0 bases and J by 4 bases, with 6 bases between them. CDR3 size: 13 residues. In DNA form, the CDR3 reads TGTGCCAGCTCACCACCGTCAGGCTATGGCTACACCTTC. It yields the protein CASSPPSGYGYTF.

CDR3 residues: CAWSPDGANVLTF. The CDR3 DNA sequence: TGTGCCTGGAGCCCAGATGGGGCCAACGTCCTGACTTTC. The chain links TRBV30 to TRBJ2-6; D not resolved. CDR3 length: 13 residues. V dropped 3 bases and J dropped 3 bases, with 6 bases sitting between them. Germline loops: CDR1 GTSNPN, CDR2 SVGIG (reference sequence).

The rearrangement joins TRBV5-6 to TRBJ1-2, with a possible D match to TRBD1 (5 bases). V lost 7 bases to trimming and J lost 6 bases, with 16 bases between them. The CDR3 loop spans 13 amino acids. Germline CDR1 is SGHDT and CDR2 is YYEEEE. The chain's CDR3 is CASSLAAGDGYTF. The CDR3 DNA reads TGTGCCAGCTCCTTGGCAGCGGGGGATGGCTACACCTTC.

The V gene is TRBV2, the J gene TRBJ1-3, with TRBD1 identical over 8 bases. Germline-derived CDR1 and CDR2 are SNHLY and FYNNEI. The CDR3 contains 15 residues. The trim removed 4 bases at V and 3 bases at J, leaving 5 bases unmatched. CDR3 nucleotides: TGTGCCAGCAGTGTAGAGACAGGGGTTGGAAACACCATATATTTT. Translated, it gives CASSVETGVGNTIYF.

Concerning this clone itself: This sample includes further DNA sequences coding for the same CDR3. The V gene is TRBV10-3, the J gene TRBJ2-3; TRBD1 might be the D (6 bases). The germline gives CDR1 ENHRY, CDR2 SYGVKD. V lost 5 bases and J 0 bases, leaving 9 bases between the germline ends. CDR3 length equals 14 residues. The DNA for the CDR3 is TGTGCCATCAGTTTTCAGGGGAGCACAGATACGCAGTATTTT. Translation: CAISFQGSTDTQYF.

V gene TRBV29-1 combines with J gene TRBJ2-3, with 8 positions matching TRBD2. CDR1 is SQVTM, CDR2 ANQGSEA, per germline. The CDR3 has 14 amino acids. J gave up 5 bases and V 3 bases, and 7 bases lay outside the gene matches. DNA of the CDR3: TGCAGCGTTGAGGCAGCGGGAGCGAAAGATACGCAGTATTTT. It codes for CSVEAAGAKDTQYF.

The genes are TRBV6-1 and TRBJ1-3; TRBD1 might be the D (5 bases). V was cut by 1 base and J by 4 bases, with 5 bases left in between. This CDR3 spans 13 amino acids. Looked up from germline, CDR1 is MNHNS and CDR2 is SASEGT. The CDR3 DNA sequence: TGTGCCAGCAGTGAAGAGGGGGGAAACACCATATATTTT. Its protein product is CASSEEGGNTIYF.

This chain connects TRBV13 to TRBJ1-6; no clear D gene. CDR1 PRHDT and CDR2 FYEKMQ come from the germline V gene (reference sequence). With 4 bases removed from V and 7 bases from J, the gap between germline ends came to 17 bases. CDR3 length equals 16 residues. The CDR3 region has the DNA TGTGCCAGCAGCTCCCGACTGTCCACGGGGAATTCACCCCTCCACTTT. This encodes CASSSRLSTGNSPLHF.

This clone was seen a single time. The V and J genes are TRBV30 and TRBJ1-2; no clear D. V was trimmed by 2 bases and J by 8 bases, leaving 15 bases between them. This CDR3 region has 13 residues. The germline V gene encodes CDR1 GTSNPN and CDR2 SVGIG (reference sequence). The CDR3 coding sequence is TGTGCCTGGAGTCCCCGGGAAAGAGGCGGCTACACCTTC. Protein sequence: CAWSPRERGGYTF.

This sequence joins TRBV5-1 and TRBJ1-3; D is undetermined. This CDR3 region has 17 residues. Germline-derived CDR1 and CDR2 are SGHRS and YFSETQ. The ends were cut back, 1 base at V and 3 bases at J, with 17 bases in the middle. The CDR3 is CASSLWGGNDDGNTIYF. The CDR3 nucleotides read TGCGCCAGCAGCTTGTGGGGAGGGAATGACGATGGAAACACCATATATTTT. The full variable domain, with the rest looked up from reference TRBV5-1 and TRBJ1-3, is KAGVTQTPRYLIKTRGQQVTLSCSPISGHRSVSWYQQTPGQGLQFLFEYFSETQRNKGNFPGRFSGRQFSNSRSEMNVSTLELGDSALYLCASSLWGGNDDGNTIYFGEGSWLTVV.

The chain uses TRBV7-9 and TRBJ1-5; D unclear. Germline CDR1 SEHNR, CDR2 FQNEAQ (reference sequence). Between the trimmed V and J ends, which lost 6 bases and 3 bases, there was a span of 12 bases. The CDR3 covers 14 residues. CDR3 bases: TGTGCCAGCAGGCGGGGAGGGAACAATCAGCCCCAGCATTTT. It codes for CASRRGGNNQPQHF.

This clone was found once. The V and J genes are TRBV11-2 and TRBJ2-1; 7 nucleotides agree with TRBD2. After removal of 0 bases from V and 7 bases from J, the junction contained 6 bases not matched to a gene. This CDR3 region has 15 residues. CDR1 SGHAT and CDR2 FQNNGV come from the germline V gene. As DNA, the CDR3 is TGTGCCAGCAGCTTAGATAAAGCTAGCGGAAATGAGCAGTTCTTC. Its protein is CASSLDKASGNEQFF.